Listed below are T cell receptor beta chains from one sample, sequenced in a study of blood T cells in healthy people across ages. TCRdb independently ran MiXCR on the 5' RACE reads; one entry per CDR3 protein. The table shows some 1 million distinct CDR3 sequences, with 40% to 50% occurring only once. The material sequenced was blood. These receptors were taken from a woman between 55 and 75 years old in good health. The CDR3 runs from the conserved cysteine through the conserved F or W. D genes are given only for firm matches. Part of the rows lack a size; the others show once, few, many or a class for expanded clones.

V gene: TRBV5-1; D gene: TRBD2; clone size: few; J gene: TRBJ2-2; CDR3 protein: CASSLLALNTGELFF; CDR3 DNA: TGTGCCAGCAGCCTACTAGCGCTTAACACCGGGGAGCTGTTTTTT
V gene: TRBV3-1; D gene: NA; clone size: NA; J gene: TRBJ2-3; CDR3 protein: CASSQGAAETQYF; CDR3 DNA: TGTGCCAGCAGCCAAGGGGCGGCTGAAACGCAGTATTTT
V gene: TRBV29-1; D gene: TRBD1; clone size: few; J gene: TRBJ2-1; CDR3 protein: CSVWTGGDHEQFF; CDR3 DNA: TGCAGCGTCTGGACAGGGGGGGATCATGAGCAGTTCTTC
V gene: TRBV7-9; D gene: NA; clone size: NA; J gene: TRBJ2-7; CDR3 protein: CASSLEAKFYEQYF; CDR3 DNA: TGTGCCAGCAGCTTAGAGGCCAAATTCTACGAGCAGTACTTC
V gene: TRBV29-1; D gene: NA; clone size: few; J gene: TRBJ1-1; CDR3 protein: CSVLDRNTEAFF; CDR3 DNA: TGCAGCGTTTTGGATCGGAACACTGAAGCTTTCTTT
V gene: TRBV20-1; D gene: NA; clone size: NA; J gene: TRBJ2-2; CDR3 protein: CSARPGPYTGELFF; CDR3 DNA: TGCAGTGCTAGACCCGGGCCTTACACCGGGGAGCTGTTTTTT
V gene: TRBV27; D gene: TRBD2; clone size: few; J gene: TRBJ2-7; CDR3 protein: CASSPGGVEQYF; CDR3 DNA: TGTGCCAGCAGCCCCGGGGGGGTCGAGCAGTACTTC
V gene: TRBV27; D gene: TRBD2; clone size: NA; J gene: TRBJ2-7; CDR3 protein: CTSMVWTSGRYEQYF; CDR3 DNA: TGTACCAGCATGGTATGGACGAGCGGGAGATACGAGCAGTACTTC
V gene: TRBV12-3/TRBV12-4; D gene: TRBD1; clone size: NA; J gene: TRBJ2-2; CDR3 protein: CASIRGSNTGELFF; CDR3 DNA: TGTGCCAGCATCAGGGGGTCGAACACCGGGGAGCTGTTTTTT
V gene: TRBV4-1; D gene: NA; clone size: NA; J gene: TRBJ2-2; CDR3 protein: CASRHGGHANTGELFF; CDR3 DNA: TGCGCCAGCAGGCACGGGGGACACGCGAACACCGGGGAGCTGTTTTTT
V gene: TRBV27; D gene: TRBD1; clone size: NA; J gene: TRBJ2-3; CDR3 protein: CASSSTGYTDTQYF; CDR3 DNA: TGTGCCAGCAGTTCGACAGGGTACACAGATACGCAGTATTTT